The 27 T cell receptor beta chains listed next were all sequenced from one sample in a study of memory CD4+ T cells and cytomegalovirus serostatus. Clones were sequenced by immunoSEQ multiplex PCR, and TCRdb holds only the in-frame ones, with some missing. The sample records around 38,000 clones, about 79% being singletons. Single viable CD3+CD4+CD8-CD45RO+ cells were sorted as the memory CD4+ T cells. The sequenced sample consisted of memory CD4+ T cells from blood. Receptors originate from an adult in good health and CMV-seronegative.

V is TRBV5-6 and J is TRBJ1-3, with a possible D match to TRBD1 (6 bases). Trimming shortened V by 2 bases and J by 16 bases, and 16 bases separated the two germline ends. The CDR3 covers 12 residues. Germline V gene data show CDR1 as SGHDT and CDR2 as YYEEEE. CDR3 amino acids: CASSFSGDRAYF. As DNA, the CDR3 is TGTGCCAGCAGCTTCTCAGGGGACCGGGCGTATTTT.

The rearrangement uses TRBV7-2 and TRBJ2-2; D gene ambiguous. From germline, CDR1 is SGHTA and CDR2 FQGNSA. Deletions cut 1 base from V and 4 bases from J, with 10 bases between. The CDR3 is made up of 15 amino acids. The CDR3 spells CASSLVSWGTGELFF. In DNA form, the CDR3 reads TGTGCCAGCAGCTTAGTCTCCTGGGGCACCGGGGAGCTGTTTTTT.

The chain couples TRBV5-4 to TRBJ1-4; 11 positions match TRBD1. V lost 3 bases, J lost 4 bases, and 5 bases stayed unmatched. The CDR3 length is 16 residues. Germline CDR1 SGHNT, CDR2 YYREEE (reference sequence). This chain's CDR3 is CASSSGQGAGNEKLFF. In nucleotides, the CDR3 is TGTGCCAGCAGCTCAGGACAGGGGGCCGGTAATGAAAAACTGTTTTTT.

The chain carries TRBV30 and TRBJ1-1, with D uncertain. This CDR3 region has 11 residues. Germline loops: CDR1 GTSNPN, CDR2 SVGIG (reference sequence). V was clipped by 5 bases and J by 7 bases, with 11 bases between them. The CDR3: CAWGGNFEAFF. The DNA of the CDR3 is TGTGCCTGGGGAGGGAACTTTGAAGCTTTCTTT.

The chain combines TRBV6-5 with TRBJ1-1; TRBD1 might be the D (6 bases). The V gene's germline CDR1 is MNHEY and CDR2 SVGAGI. Trimming took 2 bases from V and 5 from J, leaving 15 bases between them. The CDR3 contains 15 residues. In DNA, the CDR3 is TGTGCCAGCAGTTACGATCGGGTAAGGGGGACTGAAGCTTTCTTT. Amino acids: CASSYDRVRGTEAFF.

This chain links TRBV27 with TRBJ2-2; 9 bases agree with TRBD1. J gave up 5 bases and V 1 base, and 5 bases lay outside the gene matches. Germline V gene lookup returns CDR1 MNHEY and CDR2 SMNVEV (reference sequence). The length of the CDR3 is 16 residues. This chain's CDR3 is CASSLFGTGITGELFF. The CDR3 DNA sequence: TGTGCCAGCAGTTTATTTGGGACAGGGATAACCGGGGAGCTGTTTTTT.

V gene TRBV6-6 combines with J gene TRBJ1-1, with D unclear. CDR1 and CDR2 from the germline V gene are MNHNY and SVGAGI (reference sequence). CDR3 length: 13 amino acids. The V gene lost 7 bases and the J gene lost 6 bases, with 15 bases spanning the gap. DNA of the CDR3: TGTGCCAGCACCCCAACGAGTGAAGCTGAAGCTTTCTTT. Translated, it gives CASTPTSEAEAFF.

Judged by abundance, this clone is medium-sized. The CDR3 here is CASRPEGWGNEQFF. Written as DNA, the CDR3 is TGTGCCAGCAGACCCGAGGGGTGGGGGAATGAGCAGTTCTTC. The rearrangement joins TRBV7-2 to TRBJ2-1, with D possibly being TRBD1 or TRBD2 (5 bases each). Deletions cut 6 bases from V and 7 bases from J, with 16 bases between. Germline lookup yields CDR1 SGHTA and CDR2 FQGNSA. The CDR3 consists of 14 residues.

This clone was seen a few times. The chain uses TRBV5-1 and TRBJ2-5; D gene ambiguous. Germline V gene lookup returns CDR1 SGHRS and CDR2 YFSETQ. The length of the CDR3 is 13 residues. V lost 4 bases and J lost 7, with 14 bases in between. CDR3 loop: CASSIDGEGTQYF. CDR3 DNA sequence: TGCGCCAGCAGCATTGACGGCGAAGGGACCCAGTACTTC.

The rearrangement uses TRBV28 and TRBJ1-1; 7 nucleotides line up with TRBD1. V was clipped by 2 bases and J by 0 bases; unmatched bases: 15. This CDR3 has 19 residues. The germline CDR1 and CDR2 sequences are MDHEN and SYDVKM. The CDR3 protein is CASSLRRDSSALMNTEAFF. CDR3 sequence (DNA): TGTGCCAGCAGTTTACGCCGGGACAGCTCAGCCCTAATGAACACTGAAGCTTTCTTT. The variable domain in full, with the rest retrieved from reference TRBV28 and TRBJ1-1, is DVKVTQSSRYLVKRTGEKVFLECVQDMDHENMFWYRQDPGLGLRLIYFSYDVKMKEKGDIPEGYSVSREKKERFSLILESASTNQTSMYLCASSLRRDSSALMNTEAFFGQGTRLTVV.

This clone was counted a few times. The chain employs TRBV28 and TRBJ1-1, with D maybe TRBD1 (6 bases). The germline V and J ends were trimmed by 4 bases and 10 bases, with 16 bases remaining between them. CDR1 is MDHEN and CDR2 is SYDVKM in the germline V gene. CDR3 length: 13 residues. In nucleotides, the CDR3 is TGTGCCAGCAGTTCCGGACAGACAAACGGAGCTTTCTTT. Encoded protein: CASSSGQTNGAFF.

This rearrangement joins TRBV11-2 to TRBJ1-3, with D perhaps matching TRBD1 (5 bases). The CDR3 is made up of 16 amino acids. CDR1 is SGHAT, CDR2 FQNNGV, per germline. V lost 7 bases to trimming and J lost 0 bases, with 16 bases between them. In DNA form, the CDR3 reads TGTGCCAGCACATTAAGGGGCGGGAACTCTGGAAACACCATATATTTT. It yields the protein CASTLRGGNSGNTIYF.

The J gene is TRBJ2-3, the V gene TRBV28, with TRBD2 matching over 8 bases. V gave up 11 bases and J gave up 2 bases; unmatched junction bases: 6. The CDR3 is 13 residues long. Germline V lookup: CDR1 MDHEN, CDR2 SYDVKM. The CDR3 loop is CALSGTHTDTQYF. CDR3 bases: TGTGCCCTTAGCGGGACACACACAGATACGCAGTATTTT.

This chain connects TRBV9 to TRBJ2-1; possible D gene TRBD2, 6 bases. Germline V gives CDR1 SGDLS, CDR2 YYNGEE. With 2 bases removed from V and 0 bases from J, the gap between germline ends came to 9 bases. The CDR3 has 15 residues. In nucleotides, the CDR3 is TGTGCCAGCAGCGTTAGCGGAGACTCCTACAATGAGCAGTTCTTC. It specifies CASSVSGDSYNEQFF.

This clone was seen only a few times. This sequence joins TRBV14 and TRBJ2-2; no reliable D call. This CDR3 spans 13 amino acids. V was shortened by 5 bases and J by 5 bases, with 9 bases between the two germline ends. Germline loops: CDR1 SGHDN, CDR2 FVKESK. The CDR3 region is CASSGQITGELFF. Here the CDR3 DNA reads TGTGCCAGCAGCGGGCAGATAACCGGGGAGCTGTTTTTT.

The chain uses TRBV27 and TRBJ1-1, with D possibly TRBD1 on 6 matching bases. This CDR3 is 16 amino acids long. V was pared by 5 bases and J by 0 bases, with 16 bases between. Germline V gene data show CDR1 as MNHEY and CDR2 as SMNVEV (reference sequence). This chain's CDR3 is CASSRGPGALNTEAFF. CDR3 in DNA: TGTGCCAGCAGTCGGGGTCCAGGGGCCCTGAACACTGAAGCTTTCTTT.

This chain uses TRBV30 with TRBJ1-5, with D perhaps matching TRBD1 (6 bases). The V end was cut by 5 bases, the J end by 2 bases, with 10 bases between. There are 13 residues in the CDR3. Per the germline V gene, CDR1 is GTSNPN and CDR2 is SVGIG (reference sequence). CDR3 protein: CAWSGDGNQPQHF. CDR3 coding DNA: TGTGCCTGGTCAGGGGATGGCAATCAGCCCCAGCATTTT.

This clone occurred a few times. This rearrangement joins TRBV9 to TRBJ2-1; no definite D call. Looked up from germline, CDR1 is SGDLS and CDR2 is YYNGEE. Trimming removed 2 bases from V and 6 bases from J, with 12 bases in between. CDR3 length: 14 amino acids. The CDR3 here is CASSVRQHTNEQFF. The DNA of the CDR3 is TGTGCCAGCAGCGTGCGTCAACACACCAATGAGCAGTTCTTC.

The chain couples TRBV28 to TRBJ2-5; the D gene is possibly TRBD2 (7 bases). Trimming pared 2 bases from V and 0 bases from J, leaving 16 bases between. Germline CDR1 and CDR2: MDHEN and SYDVKM. The length of the CDR3 is 17 residues. This CDR3 reads CASSLDRSRGYQETQYF. CDR3 coding DNA: TGTGCCAGCAGTTTAGACAGGTCGCGGGGGTACCAAGAGACCCAGTACTTC.

This rearrangement joins TRBV19 to TRBJ2-4; possibly TRBD2 for D (5 bases). The CDR3 has 14 amino acids. Trimming took off 6 bases at V and 6 bases at J, with 15 bases between the two ends. The germline gives CDR1 LNHDA, CDR2 SQIVND (reference sequence). CDR3 loop: CASSRGSSTNIQYF. CDR3 DNA sequence: TGTGCCAGTAGCCGAGGGTCATCCACAAACATTCAGTACTTC.

The chain uses TRBV10-3 and TRBJ2-7, with TRBD1 matching over 9 bases. The CDR3 sequence is 13 residues long. Germline lookup yields CDR1 ENHRY and CDR2 SYGVKD. V dropped 6 bases and J dropped 5; count of bases not matched to a gene: 5. The CDR3 DNA follows: TGTGCCATCAGCCCACAGGGGGCTAACGAGCAGTACTTC. Translation gives CAISPQGANEQYF.

There are a few counts of this clone. The chain uses TRBV5-1 and TRBJ2-2; D is possibly TRBD1 (7 bases). Trimming took 3 bases from V and 5 from J, leaving 11 bases between them. CDR3 length equals 14 residues. Germline V gene data show CDR1 as SGHRS and CDR2 as YFSETQ. The CDR3 sequence: CASSWSGGTGELFF. CDR3 DNA sequence: TGCGCCAGCAGCTGGTCAGGGGGGACCGGGGAGCTGTTTTTT.

V is TRBV29-1 and J is TRBJ1-1, with D perhaps TRBD1 (5 bases). CDR1 is SQVTM and CDR2 is ANQGSEA in the germline V gene. V shed 2 bases and J shed 4 bases, with 14 bases lying between them. The CDR3 consists of 14 residues. CDR3 bases: TGCAGCGTTGAACCCAACCAGGGAGCCACTGAAGCTTTCTTT. Encoded protein: CSVEPNQGATEAFF. Filled out from reference TRBV29-1 and TRBJ1-1, the complete variable domain reads SAVISQKPSRDICQRGTSLTIQCQVDSQVTMMFWYRQQPGQSLTLIATANQGSEATYESGFVIDKFPISRPNLTFSTLTVSNMSPEDSSIYLCSVEPNQGATEAFFGQGTRLTVV.

The gene calls are TRBV5-1 and TRBJ2-7; a weak D match, TRBD2 (5 bases). Trimming took off 0 bases at V and 2 bases at J, with 9 bases between the two ends. The germline CDR1 and CDR2 sequences are SGHRS and YFSETQ. The CDR3 loop spans 14 amino acids. The CDR3, as DNA: TGCGCCAGCAGCTTGGTCGCGGGTCCCTACGAGCAGTACTTC. This gives the protein CASSLVAGPYEQYF.

The rearrangement links TRBV7-2 to TRBJ2-7, with 9 positions matching TRBD1. Germline values: CDR1 SGHTA, CDR2 FQGNSA. The CDR3 extends over 14 amino acids. With 5 bases clipped from V and 4 bases from J, the junction kept 6 bases outside the gene matches. Written as DNA, the CDR3 is TGTGCCAGCAGCCCGGGACAGGGATTGTACGAGCAGTACTTC. Its protein product is CASSPGQGLYEQYF.

This rearrangement joins TRBV9 to TRBJ2-3; the match to TRBD2 covers 14 bases. The CDR3 consists of 18 residues. The germline gives CDR1 SGDLS, CDR2 YYNGEE. Trimming took 2 bases from V and 3 from J; bases not matched to a gene: 8. CDR3 DNA sequence: TGTGCCAGCAGCGTTCATCACGGGACTAGCGGGAGAACAGATACGCAGTATTTT. This encodes CASSVHHGTSGRTDTQYF.

The chain couples TRBV29-1 to TRBJ2-5; D may match TRBD1 or TRBD2 (5 bases each). CDR3 length equals 14 residues. V was clipped by 7 bases and J by 5 bases, with 20 bases between them. Germline CDR1 reads SQVTM; CDR2 reads ANQGSEA. The DNA of the CDR3 is TGCAGCGCTGGGGGAGCAAACGAGGGGGAGACCCAGTACTTC. It specifies CSAGGANEGETQYF.